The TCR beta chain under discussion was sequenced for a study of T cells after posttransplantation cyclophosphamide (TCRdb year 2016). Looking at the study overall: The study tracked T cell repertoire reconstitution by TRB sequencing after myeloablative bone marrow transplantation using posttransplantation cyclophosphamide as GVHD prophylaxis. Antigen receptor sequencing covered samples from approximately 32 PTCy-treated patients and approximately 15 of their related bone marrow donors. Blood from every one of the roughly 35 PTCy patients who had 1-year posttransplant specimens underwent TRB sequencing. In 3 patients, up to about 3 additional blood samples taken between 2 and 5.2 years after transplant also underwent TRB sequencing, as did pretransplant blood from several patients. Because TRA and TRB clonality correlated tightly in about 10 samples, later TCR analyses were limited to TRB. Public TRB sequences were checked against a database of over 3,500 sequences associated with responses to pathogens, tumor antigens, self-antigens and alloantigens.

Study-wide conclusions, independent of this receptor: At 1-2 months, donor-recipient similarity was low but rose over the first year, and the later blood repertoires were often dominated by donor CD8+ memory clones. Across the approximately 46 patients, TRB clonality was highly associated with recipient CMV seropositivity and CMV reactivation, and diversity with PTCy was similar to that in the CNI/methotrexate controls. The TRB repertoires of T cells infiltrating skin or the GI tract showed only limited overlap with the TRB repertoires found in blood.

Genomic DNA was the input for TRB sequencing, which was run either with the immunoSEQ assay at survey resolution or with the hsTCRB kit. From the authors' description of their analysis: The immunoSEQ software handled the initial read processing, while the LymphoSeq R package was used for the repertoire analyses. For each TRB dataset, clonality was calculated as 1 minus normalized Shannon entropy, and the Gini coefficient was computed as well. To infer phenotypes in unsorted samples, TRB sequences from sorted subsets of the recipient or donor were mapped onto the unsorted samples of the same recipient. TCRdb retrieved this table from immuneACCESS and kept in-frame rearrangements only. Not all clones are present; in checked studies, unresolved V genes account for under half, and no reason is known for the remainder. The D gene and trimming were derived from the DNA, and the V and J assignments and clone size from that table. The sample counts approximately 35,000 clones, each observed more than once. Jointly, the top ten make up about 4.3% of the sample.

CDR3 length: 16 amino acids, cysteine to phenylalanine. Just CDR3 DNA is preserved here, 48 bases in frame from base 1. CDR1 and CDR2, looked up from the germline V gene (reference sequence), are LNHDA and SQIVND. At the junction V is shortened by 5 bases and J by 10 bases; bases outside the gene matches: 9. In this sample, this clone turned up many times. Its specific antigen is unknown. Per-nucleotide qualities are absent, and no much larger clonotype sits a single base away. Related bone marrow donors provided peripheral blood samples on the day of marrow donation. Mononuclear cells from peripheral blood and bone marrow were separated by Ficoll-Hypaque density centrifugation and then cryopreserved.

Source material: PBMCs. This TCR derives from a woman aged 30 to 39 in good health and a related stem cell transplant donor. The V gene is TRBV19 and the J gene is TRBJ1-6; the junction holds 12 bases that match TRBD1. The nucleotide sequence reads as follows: TGTGCCAGTAGTGTCTCCGGGACAGGGGGCGCCTCACCCCTCCACTTT. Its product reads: CASSVSGTGGASPLHF.